This T cell receptor beta chain derives from a study of T cell responses to AZD1222 COVID-19 vaccine. The CDR3 has 15 residues. Germline V gene lookup returns CDR1 MNHEY and CDR2 SVGAGI. Unmatched junction bases numbered 7, after V lost 6 bases and J lost 5 bases. Study-wide points: The study sampled repertoires only after the peak T cell response.

The protocol was immunoSEQ multiplex PCR, while the TCRdb copy is restricted to in-frame clones and leaves out a portion. Of 180,000 or so clones in the sample, roughly 93% were seen once. As to this clone: Its matching antigen is unknown.

This TCR was recovered from an adult in good health. The chain employs TRBV6-5 and TRBJ1-4, with 9 bases matching TRBD1. The sample consisted of peripheral blood, taken on day 0 of AZD1222 vaccination. The CDR3 protein is CASSIVQGANEKLFF. DNA of the CDR3: TGTGCCAGCAGCATCGTACAGGGGGCAAATGAAAAACTGTTTTTT.